Listed below are T cell receptor beta chains from one sample, sequenced in a study of cytomegalovirus exposure and HLA in healthy donors. The protocol was immunoSEQ multiplex PCR, while the TCRdb copy is restricted to in-frame clones and leaves out a portion. Among some 130,000 clones listed, about 80% were seen once. Sequencing was carried out using PBMCs. Receptor source: a male donor in good health and CMV-seronegative. The CDR3 runs from the conserved cysteine through the conserved F or W. A D gene is named only where the DNA matches it firmly. Clone sizes are given selectively: once, few, many, or a class where the clone is expanded.

TRBV30,.,TRBD2,TRBJ2-1,TGTGCCTGGAGGTGGGGGATTAGCGGGGTGAATGAGCAGTTCTTC,CAWRWGISGVNEQFF
TRBV7-9,few,TRBD2,TRBJ2-4,TGTGCCAGCAGCTGGGAGGGACTAGCGGATAGGGGGAACAGTCAGTACTTC,CASSWEGLADRGNSQYF
TRBV6-6,.,.,TRBJ2-1,TGTGCCAGCACCCGCTACAATGAGCAGTTCTTC,CASTRYNEQFF
TRBV6-5,.,TRBD1,TRBJ1-3,TGTGCCAGCAGTTATCAGGGGGCCTCTGGAAACACCATATATTTT,CASSYQGASGNTIYF
TRBV5-4,.,.,TRBJ2-4,TGTGCCAGCAGCTTGGATATAGCCAAAAACATTCAGTACTTC,CASSLDIAKNIQYF
TRBV5-1,.,.,TRBJ1-1,TGCGCCAGCAGCTTTGGCGGCACTGAAGCTTTCTTT,CASSFGGTEAFF
TRBV7-9,.,.,TRBJ2-1,TGTGCCAGCACTACCGGGTCTCTCTCGGCGGGTGAGCAGTTCTTC,CASTTGSLSAGEQFF
TRBV4-2,.,TRBD1,TRBJ2-3,TGTGCCAGCAGCCAGGACCGGGGCGGACAGGGGGCGAGGGGTACGCAGTATTTT,CASSQDRGGQGARGTQYF
TRBV20-1,.,TRBD2,TRBJ2-3,TGCAGTGCTAGAAGCGGGGGGGCGCAGTATTTT,CSARSGGAQYF
TRBV4-3,.,TRBD1,TRBJ2-6,TGCGCCAGCAGCCCCCGGACAGGGAGCTGGTCGTCCTCTGGGGCCAACGGCCTGACTTTC,CASSPRTGSWSSSGANGLTF
TRBV6-5,.,.,TRBJ1-4,TGTGCCAGCAGTTACTCGAAGAGGGTACAAGGTGAAAAACTGTTTTTT,CASSYSKRVQGEKLFF
TRBV28,.,.,TRBJ1-6,TGTGCCAGCAGTTTCGCCAGTCACCTCCACTTT,CASSFASHLHF
TRBV10-1,.,.,TRBJ1-5,TGCGCCAGCAGTGTAGGCAGGGATCAGCCCCAGCATTTT,CASSVGRDQPQHF
TRBV5-1,.,TRBD1,TRBJ1-1,TGCGCCAGCAGCTACACCGGGACAGGGCTTACCAACACTGAAGCTTTCTTT,CASSYTGTGLTNTEAFF
TRBV19,.,TRBD1,TRBJ1-5,TGTGCCAGTAGTGCAGGGACAGGTCAGGCCAATCAGCCCCAGCATTTT,CASSAGTGQANQPQHF
TRBV9,.,TRBD1,TRBJ1-1,TGTGCCAGCAGCGAGTGGGACAGGGGGGCGGCTGTTGCTTTCTTT,CASSEWDRGAAVAFF
TRBV28,.,TRBD1,TRBJ2-7,TGTGCCTCAAGGACAGGGGCAAGAGGCGAGCAGTACTTC,CASRTGARGEQYF
TRBV6-5,.,.,TRBJ1-1,TGTGCCAGCAGTTACGGGGGCATGGAGGACACTGAAGCTTTCTTT,CASSYGGMEDTEAFF
TRBV19,.,TRBD1,TRBJ1-1,TGTGCCAGTACCATATGGGACAGGACGAACACTGAAGCTTTCTTT,CASTIWDRTNTEAFF
TRBV9,.,.,TRBJ1-1,TGTGCCAGCAGCCCAGACGGGATTCTGAACACTGAAGCTTTCTTT,CASSPDGILNTEAFF
TRBV6-4,.,TRBD1,TRBJ1-2,TGTGCCAGCAGTGACTTGGGACAGGGGGCAGGTGGCTACACCTTC,CASSDLGQGAGGYTF
TRBV30,few,.,TRBJ2-7,TGTGCCTGGAGTTTAGGGAGTTACGAGCAGTACTTC,CAWSLGSYEQYF
TRBV9,.,TRBD2,TRBJ2-3,TGTGCCAGCAGATCAGAGTACGGGGGGGATACGCAGTATTTT,CASRSEYGGDTQYF
TRBV7-2,.,TRBD1,TRBJ1-1,TGTGCCAGCAGCTTACCCAGACAGGGGGCTTGGCCTATGAACACTGAAGCTTTCTTT,CASSLPRQGAWPMNTEAFF
TRBV25-1,few,.,TRBJ2-4,TGTGCCAGCAGTGACGGGGAGGCGGGTAGGAAAAACAGTCAGTACTTC,CASSDGEAGRKNSQYF
TRBV27,.,.,TRBJ1-6,TGTGCCAGCAGTTTATTCGGGGGAGACGTTAGGAGCTCCTATAATTCACCCCTCCACTTT,CASSLFGGDVRSSYNSPLHF
TRBV7-2,.,TRBD1,TRBJ2-3,TGTGCCGGAGGGACAGGGTACTCAGATACGCAGTATTTT,CAGGTGYSDTQYF
TRBV9,.,TRBD1,TRBJ1-3,TGTGCCAGCAGCGCACAGGGGACTAGCTCTGGAAACACCATATATTTT,CASSAQGTSSGNTIYF
TRBV7-9,.,.,TRBJ2-5,TGTGCCAGCAGCTTAGGGGGGCAGGGGGAGACCCAGTACTTC,CASSLGGQGETQYF
TRBV5-6,.,.,TRBJ1-3,TGTGCCAGCAGCCCCGGACAGCTGGGGGACACCATATATTTT,CASSPGQLGDTIYF
TRBV6-5,few,.,TRBJ2-1,TGTGCCAGCAGTTGGGAGTTTGGTAAGAATGAGCAGTTCTTC,CASSWEFGKNEQFF
TRBV5-1,.,.,TRBJ2-2,TGCGCCAGCAGCCTTATGGCGGGGAACACCGGGGAGCTGTTTTTT,CASSLMAGNTGELFF
TRBV28,.,.,TRBJ1-2,TGTGCCAGCAGTTCACACACACAGGGCCGCGGTGTCCGTTACACCTTC,CASSSHTQGRGVRYTF